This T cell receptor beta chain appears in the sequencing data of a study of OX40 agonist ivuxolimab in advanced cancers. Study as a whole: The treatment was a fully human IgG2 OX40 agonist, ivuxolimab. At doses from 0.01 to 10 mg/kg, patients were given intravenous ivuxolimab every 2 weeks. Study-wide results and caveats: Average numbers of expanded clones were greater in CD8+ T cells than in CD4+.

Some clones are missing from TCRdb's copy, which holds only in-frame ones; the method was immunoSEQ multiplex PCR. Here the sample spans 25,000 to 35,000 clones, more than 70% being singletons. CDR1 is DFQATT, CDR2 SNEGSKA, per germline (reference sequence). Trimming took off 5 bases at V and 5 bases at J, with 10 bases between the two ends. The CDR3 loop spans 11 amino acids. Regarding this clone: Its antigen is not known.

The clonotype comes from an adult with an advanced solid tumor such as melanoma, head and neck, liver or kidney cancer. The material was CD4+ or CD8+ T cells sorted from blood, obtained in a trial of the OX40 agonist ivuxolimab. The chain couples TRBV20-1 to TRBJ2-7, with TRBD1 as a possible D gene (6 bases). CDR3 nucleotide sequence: TGCAGTGCTCTCACAGGGAACGAGCAGTACTTC. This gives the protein CSALTGNEQYF.